This record looks at one T cell receptor beta chain sequence and its context. Its antigen is currently unknown. The sample comes from a study of CXCR3-negative and CXCR3-positive naive CD8 T cells. The TRB cDNA libraries were prepared by 5' RACE with UMI labels. TCRdb reanalyzed the 5' RACE reads and collapses them to one entry per CDR3 protein, without DNA. The table lists approximately 83,000 distinct CDR3 sequences, with over 1.5% in the top ten. The CDR3 loop spans 14 amino acids. Germline CDR1 and CDR2: MGHRA and YSYEKL. Study results and limitations: Freshly isolated PBMCs were used in most assays, given partial CXCR3 loss after freezing.

The sequencing sample was made of naive CXCR3- CD8+ T cells from blood. As for subset: CD45RO-CCR7+CD27+CD95- naive CD8+ T cells lacking CXCR3 (TNR3-). This receptor was taken from a human donor in good health. Some clones in this sample may be carry-over from other donors' samples. The chain links TRBV4-1 to TRBJ1-5. The CDR3 region is CASSQVGGNQPQHF.